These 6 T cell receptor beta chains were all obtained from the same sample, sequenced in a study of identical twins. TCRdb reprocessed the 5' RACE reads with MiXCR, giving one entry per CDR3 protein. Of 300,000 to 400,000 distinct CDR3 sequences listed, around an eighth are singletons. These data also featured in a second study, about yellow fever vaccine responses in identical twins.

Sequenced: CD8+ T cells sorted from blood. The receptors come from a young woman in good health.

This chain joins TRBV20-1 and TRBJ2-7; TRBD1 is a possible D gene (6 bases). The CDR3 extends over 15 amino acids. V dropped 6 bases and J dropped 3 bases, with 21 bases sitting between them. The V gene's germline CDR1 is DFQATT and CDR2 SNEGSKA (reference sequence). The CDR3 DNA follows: TGCAGTGCGAGACAGGAAGTATTTTTGGACTACGAGCAGTACTTC. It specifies CSARQEVFLDYEQYF.

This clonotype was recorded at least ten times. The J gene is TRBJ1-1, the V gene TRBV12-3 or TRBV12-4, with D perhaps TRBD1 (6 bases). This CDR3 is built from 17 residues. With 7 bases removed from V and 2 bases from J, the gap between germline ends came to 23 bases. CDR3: CASTPVGGARGNTEAFF. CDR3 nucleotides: TGTGCCAGCACCCCAGTGGGGGGGGCAAGGGGAAACACTGAAGCTTTCTTT.

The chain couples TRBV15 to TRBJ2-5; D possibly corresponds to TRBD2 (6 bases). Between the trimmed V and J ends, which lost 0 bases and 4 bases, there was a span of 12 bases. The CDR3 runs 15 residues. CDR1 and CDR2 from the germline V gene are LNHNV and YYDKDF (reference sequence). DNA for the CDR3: TGTGCCACCAGCAGAGATTCGGGAGCCCGAGAGACCCAGTACTTC. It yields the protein CATSRDSGARETQYF.

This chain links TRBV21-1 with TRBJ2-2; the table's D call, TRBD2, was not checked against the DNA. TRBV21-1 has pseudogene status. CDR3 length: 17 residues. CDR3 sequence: CASSKYGLAENTGGLFF. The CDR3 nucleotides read TGTGCCAGCAGCAAATACGGACTAGCGGAAAACACCGGGGGGCTGTTTTTT.

The CDR3 loop reads CASSLGRGYHLDTQYF. The CDR3, as DNA: TGCGCCAGCAGCTTGGGGAGAGGGTACCATCTGGATACGCAGTATTTT. The V call is TRBV5-1, the J call TRBJ2-3, with D possibly being TRBD2 (5 bases). The CDR3 covers 16 residues. V lost 0 bases and J 6 bases, leaving 17 bases between the germline ends. CDR1 is SGHRS and CDR2 is YFSETQ in the germline V gene. Combining the CDR3 with reference TRBV5-1 and TRBJ2-3 gives the whole variable domain KAGVTQTPRYLIKTRGQQVTLSCSPISGHRSVSWYQQTPGQGLQFLFEYFSETQRNKGNFPGRFSGRQFSNSRSEMNVSTLELGDSALYLCASSLGRGYHLDTQYFGPGTRLTVL.

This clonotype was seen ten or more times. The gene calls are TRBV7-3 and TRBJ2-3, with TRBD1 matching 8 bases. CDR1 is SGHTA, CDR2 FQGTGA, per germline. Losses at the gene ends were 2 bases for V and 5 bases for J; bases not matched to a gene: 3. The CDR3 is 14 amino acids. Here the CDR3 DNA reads TGTGCCAGCAGCTTAGGACAGGGAGGAGATACGCAGTATTTT. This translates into CASSLGQGGDTQYF.